The 26 T cell receptor beta chains listed next were all sequenced from one sample in a study of T cell changes during pregnancy in multiple sclerosis. Method: immunoSEQ multiplex PCR; TCRdb's copy keeps in-frame clones and lacks some. The sample includes 55,000 to 85,000 clones, around 90% of them seen just once. The material sequenced was peripheral blood, taken in the third trimester of pregnancy. These receptors were taken from a female donor with multiple sclerosis, enrolled in a pregnancy study.

The J gene is TRBJ2-5, the V gene TRBV5-6; perhaps TRBD2 as D (6 bases). CDR1 is SGHDT, CDR2 YYEEEE, per germline. The CDR3 is 14 amino acids. V gave up 3 bases and J gave up 5 bases, with 14 bases separating them. The CDR3 DNA follows: TGTGCCAGCAGCTGGGTATCCGGAGGGGAGACCCAGTACTTC. Translating it yields CASSWVSGGETQYF.

The CDR3 region has the DNA TGCGCCAGCAGCACGACTAGCAGCACAGATACGCAGTATTTT. Its protein product is CASSTTSSTDTQYF. V usage is TRBV5-1 and J usage is TRBJ2-3, with 7 bases lining up with TRBD2. From germline, CDR1 is SGHRS and CDR2 YFSETQ. The junction had 2 bases not matched to a gene; V was cut back by 4 bases and J by 0 bases. The CDR3 extends over 14 amino acids.

The chain carries TRBV10-3 and TRBJ1-1, with 7 bases lining up with TRBD1. V gave up 7 bases and J gave up 3 bases; unmatched junction bases: 8. The CDR3 covers 14 residues. Germline CDR1 is ENHRY and CDR2 is SYGVKD. The CDR3 coding sequence is TGTGCCATCAAGGGGGCGCGGGGACACACTGAAGCTTTCTTT. Amino acids: CAIKGARGHTEAFF.

V gene TRBV27 combines with J gene TRBJ2-7; tentatively, D is TRBD2 (5 bases). The V and J ends lost 6 bases and 6 bases respectively, with 9 bases between them. Germline V gives CDR1 MNHEY, CDR2 SMNVEV (reference sequence). The CDR3 has 11 residues. The CDR3 spells CASSRRGEQYF. CDR3 coding DNA: TGTGCCAGCAGCCGCCGGGGCGAGCAGTACTTC.

The chain couples TRBV15 to TRBJ2-7; 9 bases fit TRBD1. The germline V gene has CDR1 LNHNV and CDR2 YYDKDF (reference sequence). The CDR3 runs to 19 residues. With V trimmed by 5 bases and J by 1 base, 18 bases remained unmatched. The CDR3 DNA reads as TGTGCCACCAGCGGACCACCTAGATCTTTGGACAGGGGTTCCTACGAGCAGTACTTC. Protein: CATSGPPRSLDRGSYEQYF.

The chain employs TRBV6-5 and TRBJ1-4; D ambiguous. Germline V gene lookup returns CDR1 MNHEY and CDR2 SVGAGI. There are 13 residues in the CDR3. The germline V and J ends were trimmed by 6 bases and 0 bases, with 5 bases remaining between them. The CDR3 sequence is CASRQTTNEKLFF. DNA for the CDR3: TGTGCCAGCAGACAGACAACTAATGAAAAACTGTTTTTT.

This chain links TRBV18 with TRBJ1-3; no clear D gene. The CDR3 length is 15 residues. Trimming took 0 bases from V and 0 from J, leaving 6 bases between them. The V gene's germline CDR1 is KGHSH and CDR2 LQKENI. CDR3 DNA: TGTGCCAGCTCACCACCAAGTAGCTCTGGAAACACCATATATTTT. Protein: CASSPPSSSGNTIYF. Drawing the rest from reference TRBV18 and TRBJ1-3, the complete variable domain is NAGVMQNPRHLVRRRGQEARLRCSPMKGHSHVYWYRQLPEEGLKFMVYLQKENIIDESGMPKERFSAEFPKEGPSILRIQQVVRGDSAAYFCASSPPSSSGNTIYFGEGSWLTVV.

This clone was recorded only once. This sequence joins TRBV7-2 and TRBJ2-7, with 9 nucleotides matching TRBD2. The CDR3 is 16 amino acids. The junction had 13 bases not matched to a gene; V was cut back by 6 bases and J by 4 bases. The germline gives CDR1 SGHTA, CDR2 FQGNSA. CDR3 amino acids: CASSFPGTSPIYEQYF. CDR3 coding DNA: TGTGCCAGCAGTTTTCCCGGGACTAGCCCTATTTACGAGCAGTACTTC.

This sequence joins TRBV5-1 and TRBJ1-6, with D hard to call. This CDR3 is 15 amino acids long. V dropped 2 bases and J dropped 0 bases, with 6 bases sitting between them. Per the germline V gene, CDR1 is SGHRS and CDR2 is YFSETQ. The CDR3 region is CASSLQSSYNSPLHF. The CDR3, as DNA: TGCGCCAGCAGCTTACAGAGCTCCTATAATTCACCCCTCCACTTT. The whole variable domain, remainder taken from reference TRBV5-1 and TRBJ1-6, is KAGVTQTPRYLIKTRGQQVTLSCSPISGHRSVSWYQQTPGQGLQFLFEYFSETQRNKGNFPGRFSGRQFSNSRSEMNVSTLELGDSALYLCASSLQSSYNSPLHFGNGTRLTVT.

The J gene is TRBJ1-4, the V gene TRBV5-4; D gene unclear. The CDR3 runs to 14 residues. V lost 0 bases and J 4 bases, leaving 7 bases between the germline ends. CDR1 SGHNT and CDR2 YYREEE come from the germline V gene (reference sequence). CDR3 sequence (DNA): TGTGCCAGCAGCTTGGGCCAGATTAATGAAAAACTGTTTTTT. Translation gives CASSLGQINEKLFF.

The chain links TRBV27 to TRBJ2-7, with 12 bases lining up with TRBD2. Unmatched junction bases numbered 9, after V lost 2 bases and J lost 7 bases. This CDR3 is 16 amino acids long. In germline, CDR1 is MNHEY, CDR2 SMNVEV (reference sequence). The CDR3 spells CASSLGSSGRAEEQYF. The CDR3 nucleotides read TGTGCCAGCAGTTTAGGGTCTAGCGGGAGGGCCGAAGAGCAGTACTTC.

The chain joins TRBV19 to TRBJ1-2, with D possibly matching TRBD1 (6 bases). Per germline, CDR1 LNHDA and CDR2 SQIVND (reference sequence). The ends were cut back, 7 bases at V and 1 base at J, with 13 bases in the middle. The CDR3 has 14 residues. The DNA of the CDR3 is TGTGCCAGTACCGATAGGACAGTTAACTATGGCTACACCTTC. It encodes CASTDRTVNYGYTF. Drawing the rest from reference TRBV19 and TRBJ1-2, the complete variable domain is DGGITQSPKYLFRKEGQNVTLSCEQNLNHDAMYWYRQDPGQGLRLIYYSQIVNDFQKGDIAEGYSVSREKKESFPLTVTSAQKNPTAFYLCASTDRTVNYGYTFGSGTRLTVV.

This rearrangement joins TRBV7-9 to TRBJ2-6; the D is unclear. The CDR3 is made up of 15 amino acids. Germline V gene data show CDR1 as SEHNR and CDR2 as FQNEAQ (reference sequence). The V gene lost 3 bases and the J gene lost 0 bases, with 6 bases spanning the gap. The CDR3 sequence is CASSFRVSGANVLTF. In DNA form, the CDR3 reads TGTGCCAGCAGCTTCCGGGTCTCTGGGGCCAACGTCCTGACTTTC.

The CDR3, as DNA: TGTGCCTGGGGCGGAAGTTCCGGACTGATTACCGGTTATTCCTATGGCTACACCTTC. Its protein product is CAWGGSSGLITGYSYGYTF. The chain is built from TRBV30 and TRBJ1-2, with D unresolved. CDR1 is GTSNPN, CDR2 SVGIG, per germline (reference sequence). The ends were cut back, 5 bases at V and 4 bases at J, with 32 bases in the middle. The CDR3 is made up of 19 amino acids. The full variable domain, completed using reference TRBV30 and TRBJ1-2, is SQTIHQWPATLVQPVGSPLSLECTVEGTSNPNLYWYRQAAGRGLQLLFYSVGIGQISSEVPQNLSASRPQDRQFILSSKKLLLSDSGFYLCAWGGSSGLITGYSYGYTFGSGTRLTVV.

The chain carries TRBV2 and TRBJ1-1; D remains ambiguous. The CDR3 has 11 amino acids. Germline assignment: CDR1 SNHLY and CDR2 FYNNEI. V lost 6 bases, J lost 4 bases, and 6 bases lay in between. The CDR3 DNA reads TGTGCCAGCAGCTCCGGCACTGAAGCTTTCTTT. As protein: CASSSGTEAFF.

The V call is TRBV5-4, the J call TRBJ2-7, with TRBD1 identical over 8 bases. This CDR3 comprises 16 residues. CDR1 is SGHNT, CDR2 YYREEE, per germline (reference sequence). Losses at the gene ends were 0 bases for V and 5 bases for J; bases not matched to a gene: 10. Here the CDR3 reads CASSLGPGGAPDEQYF. The CDR3 DNA sequence: TGTGCCAGCAGCTTGGGGCCAGGGGGCGCCCCGGACGAGCAGTACTTC. The full variable domain, completed using reference TRBV5-4 and TRBJ2-7, is ETGVTQSPTHLIKTRGQQVTLRCSSQSGHNTVSWYQQALGQGPQFIFQYYREEENGRGNFPPRFSGLQFPNYSSELNVNALELDDSALYLCASSLGPGGAPDEQYFGPGTRLTVT.

This clone has a single count. The chain uses TRBV10-3 and TRBJ2-7; 10 bases agree with TRBD2. The CDR3 is made up of 13 amino acids. CDR1 ENHRY and CDR2 SYGVKD come from the germline V gene. The V segment lost 6 bases and the J segment 3 bases; nucleotides outside the gene matches: 2. CDR3 sequence reads: CAIRVAGGYEQYF. The CDR3 region has the DNA TGTGCCATCAGGGTAGCGGGAGGCTACGAGCAGTACTTC.

The CDR3 spells CASGTSEADTQYF. CDR3 sequence (DNA): TGTGCCTCCGGGACTAGCGAAGCAGATACGCAGTATTTT. The V call is TRBV6-4, the J call TRBJ2-3; 10 nucleotides align to TRBD2. Germline CDR1 MRHNA, CDR2 SNTAGT. The CDR3 has 13 amino acids. V was clipped by 11 bases and J by 4 bases; unmatched bases: 6.

The V and J genes are TRBV6-5 and TRBJ2-3; the match to TRBD2 covers 8 bases. There are 15 residues in the CDR3. Germline values: CDR1 MNHEY, CDR2 SVGAGI. The V segment lost 10 bases and the J segment 4 bases; nucleotides outside the gene matches: 13. The CDR3 bases are TGTGCCACCTTACGGGGGGGCGGGAGTGCAGATACGCAGTATTTT. Amino acid sequence: CATLRGGGSADTQYF.

The chain has TRBV30 and TRBJ2-5; TRBD1 agrees at 7 bases. This CDR3 is 12 amino acids long. V lost 0 bases, J lost 5 bases, and 0 bases stayed unmatched. Germline V gene lookup returns CDR1 GTSNPN and CDR2 SVGIG (reference sequence). CDR3: CAWSVQGETQYF. In nucleotides, the CDR3 is TGTGCCTGGAGTGTACAGGGGGAGACCCAGTACTTC.

The chain has TRBV5-4 and TRBJ2-5; D is unclear. The germline V and J ends were trimmed by 2 bases and 4 bases, with 6 bases remaining between them. The CDR3 extends over 12 amino acids. Germline assignment: CDR1 SGHNT and CDR2 YYREEE (reference sequence). The CDR3 DNA reads TGTGCCAGCAGCTTCCTAGGAGAGACCCAGTACTTC. It yields the protein CASSFLGETQYF.

The chain combines TRBV4-1 with TRBJ2-1, with 8 bases fitting TRBD2. J was trimmed by 3 bases and V by 4 bases; bases with no gene match: 8. The germline gives CDR1 MGHRA, CDR2 YSYEKL. The length of the CDR3 is 16 residues. CDR3: CASSPRATSGYNEQFF. The CDR3 DNA is TGCGCCAGCAGCCCTCGTGCCACTAGCGGCTACAATGAGCAGTTCTTC.

The chain's CDR3 is CASTTGGGGYTF. The CDR3 nucleotides read TGTGCCAGCACGACAGGGGGCGGGGGCTACACCTTC. The rearrangement links TRBV6-6 to TRBJ1-2; 10 bases are a match to TRBD1. The CDR3 runs to 12 residues. The ends lost 7 bases at V and 8 bases at J; junction bases unmatched: 4. Germline values: CDR1 MNHNY, CDR2 SVGAGI (reference sequence).

The rearrangement uses TRBV5-4 and TRBJ2-1, with TRBD1 identical over 9 bases. The germline V gene encodes CDR1 SGHNT and CDR2 YYREEE (reference sequence). This CDR3 region has 16 residues. V lost 3 bases and J lost 8; bases outside the gene matches: 12. CDR3 nucleotide sequence: TGTGCCAGCAGCTCGAGCCGGGACAGGGTACAGCATGAGCAGTTCTTC. It yields the protein CASSSSRDRVQHEQFF.

The chain carries TRBV20-1 and TRBJ2-3; D call uncertain. Germline loops: CDR1 DFQATT, CDR2 SNEGSKA (reference sequence). The V gene lost 3 bases and the J gene lost 6 bases, with 7 bases spanning the gap. The CDR3 totals 11 residues. The CDR3: CSASRRDTQYF. CDR3 bases: TGCAGTGCTAGTAGGCGGGATACGCAGTATTTT.

This chain links TRBV4-2 with TRBJ2-4; a possible D gene is TRBD2 (6 bases). This CDR3 has 19 residues. The germline V gene encodes CDR1 LGHNA and CDR2 YNFKEQ. The V end lost 0 bases, the J end lost 0 bases, and 18 bases lay between the germline ends. Here the CDR3 reads CASSQDPGGGSLAKNIQYF. CDR3 coding DNA: TGTGCCAGCAGCCAAGATCCCGGGGGAGGCTCATTAGCCAAAAACATTCAGTACTTC.